This section outlines one T cell receptor (beta chain) sequence together with its context. Its antigen is unknown. This record belongs to a study of shared clonotypes between healthy human individuals. For the study at large: The donor pool was made up of a couple of women and three men aged 18 to 49.

Using immunoSEQ multiplex PCR, the repertoire was profiled, and TCRdb retains in-frame clones only, with some absent. This table holds over 1.4 million clones, roughly 97% found once. The study, taken as a whole, reports: Exclusively blood specimens were collected; tissue repertoires likely differ.

Germline V gene sequence: CDR1 SGDLS, CDR2 YYNGEE. V dropped 3 bases and J dropped 3; count of bases not matched to a gene: 8. The CDR3 covers 16 residues. The chain carries TRBV9 and TRBJ1-3; 8 bases map to TRBD1. The TCR was taken from a man aged 30 to 39 in good health. Sequencing used naive CD4+ T cells sorted from blood. The subset here: CD45RA+ positively selected. CDR3 in amino acids: CASSDKQGVGGNTIYF. The CDR3 nucleotides are TGTGCCAGCAGCGACAAACAGGGGGTCGGTGGAAACACCATATATTTT.